Listed below are T cell receptor beta chains from one sample, sequenced in a study of beta chain features in type 1 diabetes. Only in-frame clones appear in the TCRdb table, and some are missing; sequencing was by immunoSEQ multiplex PCR. The sample comprises roughly 500,000 clones, about 10% of which are singletons, and around 0.05% rests with the top ten. Sequencing was carried out using naive CD4+ T cells from blood. Source of these receptors: a woman aged 18-29 years in good health. CDR3s include the opening cysteine and the closing phenylalanine or tryptophan. A D gene is named only where the DNA matches it firmly. Expanded clones are given a class, and other clones once, few, many or no size at all.

D,J,V,size,DNA,CDR3
-,TRBJ2-1,TRBV5-1,few,TGCGCCAGCAGCTTGCCCAGGGCAAGCTCCTACAATGAGCAGTTCTTC,CASSLPRASSYNEQFF
-,TRBJ1-2,TRBV28,few,TGTGCCAGCAGTTTAAACAGAGCGAGCTACACCTTC,CASSLNRASYTF
-,TRBJ2-7,TRBV30,-,TGTGCCTGGGGGAAATACGAGCAGTACTTC,CAWGKYEQYF
-,TRBJ2-3,TRBV15,few,TGTGCCACCAGCAGAGCGAATACGCAGTATTTT,CATSRANTQYF
TRBD1,TRBJ1-1,TRBV30,-,TGTGCCTGGAGTGTTCGCAGGGGGACTGAAGCTTTCTTT,CAWSVRRGTEAFF
-,TRBJ2-2,TRBV7-7,few,TGTGCTAGCAGCTTCGATGGGAACGCCGGGGAGCTGTTTTTT,CASSFDGNAGELFF
-,TRBJ1-6,TRBV14,few,TGTGCCAGCAGCCAAGAGTACAGTAATTCACCCCTCCACTTT,CASSQEYSNSPLHF
TRBD2,TRBJ2-3,TRBV4-3,-,TGCGCCAGCAGCCTCCAAGTCCCTAGCGGGATAGGAGATACGCAGTATTTT,CASSLQVPSGIGDTQYF
TRBD1,TRBJ1-6,TRBV4-3,-,TGCGCCACCAAACAGGGGGCGGAACTGCCAAATTCACCCCTCCACTTT,CATKQGAELPNSPLHF
TRBD2,TRBJ2-1,TRBV7-9,-,TGTGCCAGCACCCTGACTAGCGGGAGCTCCTACAATGAGCAGTTCTTC,CASTLTSGSSYNEQFF
-,TRBJ1-5,TRBV27,-,TGTGCCAGCAGTTCCTCTCACGGAGGGGGCAATCAGCCCCAGCATTTT,CASSSSHGGGNQPQHF
-,TRBJ2-5,TRBV10-3,-,TGTGCCATCAGTGTACAAGAGACCCAGTACTTC,CAISVQETQYF
-,TRBJ1-5,TRBV25-1,few,TGTGCCAGCAGTGACCTCGGGATTCAGCAGCCCCAGCATTTT,CASSDLGIQQPQHF
-,TRBJ1-6,TRBV7-2,-,TGTGCCAGCAGCTTACAACATCAGCGCGGCAATTCACCCCTCCACTTT,CASSLQHQRGNSPLHF
-,TRBJ2-1,TRBV11-2,-,TGTGCCAGCAGCTTCGAGAGGTACAATGAGCAGTTCTTC,CASSFERYNEQFF
-,TRBJ2-2,TRBV18,-,TGTGCCAGCTCACCAACCCCCGGGGAGCTGTTTTTT,CASSPTPGELFF
-,TRBJ2-5,TRBV30,few,TGTGCCTGGAATCGGGGGCCCCAAGAGACCCAGTACTTC,CAWNRGPQETQYF
-,TRBJ2-1,TRBV9,few,TGTGCCAGCAGCGTCTCCGGCAGTCGGTTTTTCAATGAGCAGTTCTTC,CASSVSGSRFFNEQFF
TRBD1,TRBJ2-3,TRBV9,-,TGTGCCAGCAGCGTAGGGACAGGGAACACAGATACGCAGTATTTT,CASSVGTGNTDTQYF
TRBD1,TRBJ2-3,TRBV7-2,-,TGTGCCAGCAGCTTGACCCGACAGGGGGATACGCAGTATTTT,CASSLTRQGDTQYF
TRBD2,TRBJ2-3,TRBV19,few,TGTGCCAGTCATGGGAGCGGGAGGGCCACAGATACGCAGTATTTT,CASHGSGRATDTQYF
TRBD2,TRBJ2-7,TRBV27,-,TGTGCCAGCAGTCGACTCAGGACTAGCGGGAGGGGACGGCAGTACTTC,CASSRLRTSGRGRQYF
TRBD1,TRBJ2-1,TRBV11-2,-,TGTGCCAGCAGCTCCGGACAGGCCTGGATCCGTACCAATGAGCAGTTCTTC,CASSSGQAWIRTNEQFF
-,TRBJ1-1,TRBV10-3,-,TGTGCCATCAGTGAACCAGGGAGGGCTAACACTGAAGCTTTCTTT,CAISEPGRANTEAFF
TRBD1,TRBJ1-1,TRBV29-1,-,TGCAGCGTGGATGACAGGGTAGCTGAAGCTTTCTTT,CSVDDRVAEAFF
-,TRBJ1-1,TRBV19,-,TGTGCCAGTAGTGTAACAGGGAACACTGAAGCTTTCTTT,CASSVTGNTEAFF
TRBD2,TRBJ2-7,TRBV4-3,few,TGCGCCAGCAGCCTTATAGCGGGAGGGCCGTTCTACGAGCAGTACTTC,CASSLIAGGPFYEQYF
TRBD2,TRBJ2-3,TRBV6-1,-,TGTGCCAGCAGGGGACTAGCCACAGATACGCAGTATTTT,CASRGLATDTQYF
-,TRBJ1-1,TRBV2,-,TGTGCCAGCCGAATGAACACTGAAGCTTTCTTT,CASRMNTEAFF
-,TRBJ2-5,TRBV21-1,-,TGTGCCAGCAGCAGAAAGACCCAGTACTTC,CASSRKTQYF
-,TRBJ2-3,TRBV9,-,TGTGCCAGCAGCGCCCAAAATACGCAGTATTTT,CASSAQNTQYF
TRBD1,TRBJ1-5,TRBV19,-,TGTGCCAGTAGTGCCGAGACAGGGGAGGGCAATCAGCCCCAGCATTTT,CASSAETGEGNQPQHF
-,TRBJ1-5,TRBV5-6,-,TGTGCCAGCAGCTTGGGCCCTCCAGGGGACGGCAATCAGCCCCAGCATTTT,CASSLGPPGDGNQPQHF
-,TRBJ2-3,TRBV18,-,TGTGCCAGCTCACCAGTGAGCTCGATCACAGATACGCAGTATTTT,CASSPVSSITDTQYF
-,TRBJ2-6,TRBV7-2,few,TGTGCCAGCAGCTTCATCAACTCTGGGGCCAACGTCCTGACTTTC,CASSFINSGANVLTF
-,TRBJ1-1,TRBV28,few,TGTGCCAGCAGACAGAACACTGAAGCTTTCTTT,CASRQNTEAFF
-,TRBJ2-1,TRBV7-3,-,TGTGCCAGCAGCTTAACGGGCGTCTTTGATGCCTACAATGAGCAGTTCTTC,CASSLTGVFDAYNEQFF
-,TRBJ2-7,TRBV7-9,-,TGTGCCAGCAGCTTTGGGTCCGTTGCCTACGAGCAGTACTTC,CASSFGSVAYEQYF
TRBD1,TRBJ1-6,TRBV7-2,few,TGTGCCAGCAAGGCACGAGGGCCCTTGGACAGGGGAAATTCACCCCTCCACTTT,CASKARGPLDRGNSPLHF
-,TRBJ1-5,TRBV4-3,few,TGCGCCAGCAGCCAAGATGCACTGCCCCGAGGCAATCAGCCCCAGCATTTT,CASSQDALPRGNQPQHF
TRBD1,TRBJ1-1,TRBV25-1,few,TGTGCCAGCAGGACTCCGGGACAGGGAACTGAAGCTTTCTTT,CASRTPGQGTEAFF
-,TRBJ2-1,TRBV6-5,-,TGTGCCAGCAGTTACTCTAGGGCTATATCCTACAATGAGCAGTTCTTC,CASSYSRAISYNEQFF
TRBD1,TRBJ1-3,TRBV30,few,TGTGCCTGTAGACAGGGGGCTTCTGGAAACACCATATATTTT,CACRQGASGNTIYF
-,TRBJ2-4,TRBV28,-,TGTGCCAGCAGGCAAACTAGCAGCATTCAGTACTTC,CASRQTSSIQYF
-,TRBJ2-5,TRBV29-1,few,TGCAGCGTTGCCTTCCCGGGACACCAAGGGGAGACCCAGTACTTC,CSVAFPGHQGETQYF
-,TRBJ2-1,TRBV23-1,-,TGCGCCAGCTCCCTCTCTCGGGGGCAGGGTAGGCATGAGCAGTTCTTC,CASSLSRGQGRHEQFF
TRBD1,TRBJ2-5,TRBV2,-,TGTGCCAGCAAGGGACAGGGGTTCACCCAAGAGACCCAGTACTTC,CASKGQGFTQETQYF
-,TRBJ1-2,TRBV29-1,few,TGCAGCGTGGACGGCTATGGCTACACCTTC,CSVDGYGYTF
-,TRBJ2-5,TRBV10-3,-,TGTGCCATCAGTGAGTCCCATGAGACCCAGTACTTC,CAISESHETQYF
-,TRBJ1-2,TRBV25-1,few,TGTGCCAGCAGTGTCGGCGTTACTGGCTACACCTTC,CASSVGVTGYTF
-,TRBJ2-3,TRBV7-9,-,TGTGCCAGGGGCGCGGGGAGTGGCTCAGATACGCAGTATTTT,CARGAGSGSDTQYF
-,TRBJ2-5,TRBV2,-,TGTGCCAGCAGGCCCCTGGTTCAAGAGACCCAGTACTTC,CASRPLVQETQYF